The T cell receptor (beta chain) described here comes from a study of blood T cell repertoires in COVID-19. About the research overall: T cells, B-cell-depleted T cells, or PBMCs provided the cDNA or gDNA that served as material.

The repertoire was sequenced with immunoSEQ multiplex PCR; TCRdb's copy has only in-frame clones and lacks some. This sample has roughly 180,000 clones, with more than 80% found just once. The germline V gene encodes CDR1 SNHLY and CDR2 FYNNEI. The CDR3 is 14 amino acids. V lost 8 bases to trimming and J lost 3 bases; unmatched junction nucleotides: 5. This sequence originates from a woman aged 40-49 years with COVID-19, enrolled during active disease. Sequences were obtained from peripheral blood. This chain uses TRBV2 with TRBJ2-7; 12 bases are shared with TRBD2. As DNA, the CDR3 is TGTGCCAGCGGTGGGACTAGCGGGTACTACGAGCAGTACTTC. It translates to CASGGTSGYYEQYF. Full variable domain (rest looked up from reference TRBV2 and TRBJ2-7): EPEVTQTPSHQVTQMGQEVILRCVPISNHLYFYWYRQILGQKVEFLVSFYNNEISEKSEIFDDQFSVERPDGSNFTLKIRSTKLEDSAMYFCASGGTSGYYEQYFGPGTRLTVT.